One and the same sample provided the 13 T cell receptor beta chains below, sequenced in a study of T cell responses to AZD1222 COVID-19 vaccine. This table comes from immunoSEQ multiplex PCR, and its TCRdb copy is limited to in-frame clones, with some not included. This table has 150,000 to 170,000 clones, roughly 90% appearing once. This material consisted of peripheral blood, taken on day 0 of AZD1222 vaccination. These receptors all come from an adult in good health.

This CDR3 is CASSLAGGTGELFF. DNA of the CDR3: TGTGCCAGCAGCTTAGCGGGGGGCACCGGGGAGCTGTTTTTT. The chain is built from TRBV7-8 and TRBJ2-2; D possibly corresponds to TRBD2 (6 bases). This CDR3 has 14 residues. From germline, CDR1 is SGHVS and CDR2 FQNEAQ. V lost 0 bases and J 4 bases, leaving 6 bases between the germline ends.

The chain joins TRBV3-1 (or the pseudogene TRBV3-2) to TRBJ2-1; the match to TRBD2 covers 7 bases. The CDR3 consists of 16 residues. J was trimmed by 1 base and V by 0 bases; bases with no gene match: 3. Germline lookup yields CDR1 LGHDT and CDR2 YNNKEL (reference sequence). Written as DNA, the CDR3 is TGTGCCAGCAGCCAAGATGCGGGGGATTCCTACAATGAGCAGTTCTTC. This codes for CASSQDAGDSYNEQFF.

The chain employs TRBV4-3 and TRBJ1-2, with TRBD1 as a possible D gene (6 bases). The germline gives CDR1 LGHNA, CDR2 YSLEER. Between the trimmed V and J ends, which lost 4 bases and 2 bases, there was a span of 17 bases. This CDR3 is built from 16 residues. Here the CDR3 DNA reads TGCGCCAGCAGCCTGGAACCTCAGGGGTGGAACTATGGCTACACCTTC. Its protein product is CASSLEPQGWNYGYTF.

The gene calls are TRBV19 and TRBJ2-1, with D uncertain. This CDR3 is built from 16 residues. Germline V CDR1 and CDR2: LNHDA, SQIVND (reference sequence). Trimming removed 6 bases at V and 2 bases at J, with 17 bases between. CDR3 sequence: CASRTTSAETYNEQFF. As DNA, the CDR3 is TGTGCCAGTAGAACGACTTCGGCGGAGACCTACAATGAGCAGTTCTTC.

V gene TRBV29-1 combines with J gene TRBJ2-7; tentatively, D is TRBD1 (5 bases). The CDR3 is 11 residues long. Trimming shortened V by 6 bases and J by 1 base, and 7 bases separated the two germline ends. The germline CDR1 and CDR2 sequences are SQVTM and ANQGSEA. The CDR3 region has the DNA TGCAGCGTCCGACAGTCCTACGAGCAGTACTTC. Its protein product is CSVRQSYEQYF.

The gene calls are TRBV25-1 and TRBJ2-5; possible D gene TRBD1, 6 bases. Looked up from germline, CDR1 is MGHDK and CDR2 is SYGVNS. V was clipped by 3 bases and J by 1 base, with 12 bases between them. This CDR3 region has 15 residues. CDR3 DNA: TGTGCCAGCAGTGACCCAGGGGTCTCCCAAGAGACCCAGTACTTC. It translates to CASSDPGVSQETQYF.

The rearrangement joins TRBV11-2 to TRBJ2-5, with D perhaps TRBD2 (6 bases). Germline values: CDR1 SGHAT, CDR2 FQNNGV. V lost 5 bases and J lost 2, with 12 bases in between. This CDR3 is 14 amino acids long. The CDR3 is CASSIQGGQETQYF. CDR3 coding DNA: TGTGCCAGCAGCATCCAGGGAGGTCAAGAGACCCAGTACTTC. The whole variable domain, filled in from reference TRBV11-2 and TRBJ2-5, reads EAGVAQSPRYKIIEKRQSVAFWCNPISGHATLYWYQQILGQGPKLLIQFQNNGVVDDSQLPKDRFSAERLKGVDSTLKIQPAKLEDSAVYLCASSIQGGQETQYFGPGTRLLVL.

The chain uses TRBV18 and TRBJ1-4; D not resolved. Per germline, CDR1 KGHSH and CDR2 LQKENI. Trimming stripped 2 bases from V and 6 bases from J, with 13 bases between. The CDR3 contains 15 residues. The CDR3 loop reads CASSPRQDKDEKLFF. CDR3 sequence (DNA): TGTGCCAGCTCACCAAGGCAGGATAAGGATGAAAAACTGTTTTTT.

J is TRBJ2-2 and V is TRBV2; possible D gene TRBD2, 5 bases. This CDR3 is built from 14 residues. Germline lookup yields CDR1 SNHLY and CDR2 FYNNEI. V was cut by 5 bases and J by 8 bases, with 15 bases left in between. The CDR3 is CASSPLATGGELFF. In DNA, the CDR3 is TGTGCCAGCAGTCCGCTAGCCACGGGTGGGGAGCTGTTTTTT.

The V and J genes are TRBV12-3 or TRBV12-4 and TRBJ1-2; D remains ambiguous. The CDR3 length is 13 residues. V was clipped by 4 bases and J by 4 bases, with 10 bases between them. The CDR3 sequence: CASSSGFLYGYTF. CDR3 DNA sequence: TGTGCCAGCAGTTCCGGCTTCCTCTATGGCTACACCTTC.

The genes are TRBV5-1 and TRBJ1-6; weak D call: TRBD1 (6 bases). Germline CDR1 SGHRS, CDR2 YFSETQ. The V end lost 0 bases, the J end lost 17 bases, and 15 bases lay between the germline ends. The CDR3 is 13 residues long. The CDR3 coding sequence is TGCGCCAGCAGCTTGGCGGCCGACCGGGACATCCACTTT. This codes for CASSLAADRDIHF.

The genes are TRBV25-1 and TRBJ1-1; TRBD1 matches at 9 bases. J was trimmed by 0 bases and V by 6 bases; bases with no gene match: 5. The CDR3 spans 15 residues. Germline values: CDR1 MGHDK, CDR2 SYGVNS. The chain's CDR3 is CASRGQGGVNTEAFF. The CDR3 coding sequence is TGTGCCAGCAGGGGACAGGGAGGGGTGAACACTGAAGCTTTCTTT.

The chain joins TRBV5-1 to TRBJ2-3; tentative D call: TRBD1 (5 bases). This CDR3 comprises 17 residues. Trimming took 3 bases from V and 0 from J, leaving 17 bases between them. The germline V gene encodes CDR1 SGHRS and CDR2 YFSETQ. The CDR3 bases are TGCGCCAGCAGCTCGGCCGTCATAGGGGTGAGCACAGATACGCAGTATTTT. The encoded protein is CASSSAVIGVSTDTQYF.